A single sample gave rise to the 14 T cell receptor beta chains below, sequenced in a study of T cells in Graves' hyperthyroidism and ophthalmopathy. There were TCR beta CDR3 regions amplified from RNA transcripts. First-round RT-PCR targeting the TCR CDR3 was performed with the HTBI primer set. Using its own MiXCR run on the multiplex PCR reads, TCRdb lists one record per CDR3 protein. Altogether under 800,000 distinct CDR3 sequences are present, 11% to 15% being singletons, with the ten largest covering 10%. The specimen sequenced was blood. Receptors originate from a woman between 18 and 30 years old with Graves' hyperthyroidism.

The chain is built from TRBV10-3 and TRBJ1-1, with D hard to call. The CDR3 covers 16 residues. Germline-derived CDR1 and CDR2 are ENHRY and SYGVKD. V was clipped by 0 bases and J by 0 bases, with 11 bases between them. DNA for the CDR3: TGTGCCATCAGTGAGTCATTTTTATTGATGAACACTGAAGCTTTCTTT. Translated: CAISESFLLMNTEAFF.

This clonotype was detected a few times. The chain carries TRBV29-1 and TRBJ2-7; perhaps TRBD1 as D (6 bases). The V end was cut by 3 bases, the J end by 5 bases, with 14 bases between. Germline V CDR1 and CDR2: SQVTM, ANQGSEA. The CDR3 contains 13 residues. In DNA, the CDR3 is TGCAGCGTTGATTCAGGGGTATTGGACGAGCAGTACTTC. It codes for CSVDSGVLDEQYF.

This clonotype was detected a few times. The chain couples TRBV28 to TRBJ1-1; D perhaps matches TRBD1 (6 bases). The V gene lost 3 bases and the J gene lost 5 bases, with 13 bases spanning the gap. Per the germline V gene, CDR1 is MDHEN and CDR2 is SYDVKM. The CDR3 extends over 14 amino acids. CDR3 sequence reads: CASSLHRVSTEAFF. CDR3 DNA sequence: TGTGCCAGCAGTTTGCACAGGGTGAGTACTGAAGCTTTCTTT.

This clonotype was observed at least ten times. The chain recombines TRBV9 with TRBJ1-1, with a possible D match to TRBD1 (6 bases). Germline V CDR1 and CDR2: SGDLS, YYNGEE. V lost 1 base and J lost 5, with 12 bases in between. CDR3 size: 14 residues. CDR3: CASSVHRVGTEAFF. The CDR3 coding sequence is TGTGCCAGCAGCGTACACAGGGTAGGGACTGAAGCTTTCTTT.

The V call is TRBV27, the J call TRBJ2-1; 7 bases agree with TRBD2. This CDR3 comprises 13 residues. Germline-derived CDR1 and CDR2 are MNHEY and SMNVEV (reference sequence). Trimming removed 8 bases from V and 7 bases from J; junction bases left unmatched: 8. The CDR3 DNA follows: TGTGCCAGCCGAGGACTAGGGATAAATGAGCAGTTCTTC. Its translation: CASRGLGINEQFF.

This clonotype was observed many times. This rearrangement joins TRBV13 to TRBJ2-1; 9 bases fit TRBD2. The germline V gene encodes CDR1 PRHDT and CDR2 FYEKMQ (reference sequence). The junction had 11 bases not matched to a gene; V was cut back by 1 base and J by 13 bases. CDR3 length equals 15 residues. CDR3 loop: CASSLESSREGKQFF. The CDR3 DNA reads as TGTGCCAGCAGCTTAGAAAGCTCGCGGGAGGGTAAACAGTTCTTC.

The chain is built from TRBV28 and TRBJ2-1; TRBD2 is a possible D gene (6 bases). Germline V gives CDR1 MDHEN, CDR2 SYDVKM. V dropped 6 bases and J dropped 4 bases, with 22 bases sitting between them. The CDR3 spans 17 residues. CDR3 in amino acids: CASSRTAARGGYNEQFF. The CDR3 region has the DNA TGTGCCAGCAGCCGAACAGCAGCACGGGGAGGATACAATGAGCAGTTCTTC.

This clonotype was recorded a few times. This sequence joins TRBV20-1 and TRBJ2-1; D not resolved. V was pared by 0 bases and J by 11 bases, with 11 bases between. The CDR3 is made up of 12 amino acids. Germline CDR1 DFQATT, CDR2 SNEGSKA (reference sequence). The CDR3 DNA sequence: TGCAGTGCTAGAGACTGGCCAATCAAGCAGTTCTTC. Its translation is CSARDWPIKQFF.

This clonotype came up a few times. The chain carries TRBV12-3 or TRBV12-4 and TRBJ1-1; TRBD1 might be the D (6 bases). This CDR3 spans 17 amino acids. Trimming removed 4 bases at V and 1 base at J, with 19 bases between. The CDR3 bases are TGTGCCAGCAGTTCCCTCGGGGGCCTATACCAGAACACTGAAGCTTTCTTT. It codes for CASSSLGGLYQNTEAFF.

Many counts were recorded for this clonotype. The rearrangement links TRBV18 to TRBJ1-1; no clear D gene. V was pared by 4 bases and J by 10 bases, with 16 bases between. The CDR3 is 13 amino acids. CDR1 is KGHSH, CDR2 LQKENI, per germline. CDR3 region: CASSLAVAAGAFF. DNA of the CDR3: TGTGCCAGCTCACTAGCGGTCGCAGCTGGAGCTTTCTTT.

Many counts were recorded for this clonotype. The chain combines TRBV6-1 with TRBJ1-5; D gene ambiguous. From germline, CDR1 is MNHNS and CDR2 SASEGT. V lost 6 bases, J lost 3 bases, and 9 bases lay in between. CDR3 size: 13 residues. The CDR3 is CASRDTANQPQHF. CDR3 DNA: TGTGCCAGCAGGGATACCGCCAATCAGCCCCAGCATTTT.

This clonotype has a handful of counts. This sequence joins TRBV14 and TRBJ2-3; D may be TRBD2 (5 bases). The germline gives CDR1 SGHDN, CDR2 FVKESK. V was clipped by 0 bases and J by 8 bases, with 15 bases between them. The CDR3 is 15 amino acids. Here the CDR3 reads CASSQDSASFATQYF. In nucleotides, the CDR3 is TGTGCCAGCAGCCAAGATTCGGCTAGCTTTGCTACGCAGTATTTT.

This clonotype appeared a few times. DNA for the CDR3: TGTGCCATCAGTGTATCCGGGACTAGCGGGCCAAGTCCTCAAGAGACCCAGTACTTC. Amino acids: CAISVSGTSGPSPQETQYF. This chain links TRBV10-3 with TRBJ2-5; 12 nucleotides line up with TRBD2. CDR1 ENHRY and CDR2 SYGVKD come from the germline V gene. CDR3 length: 19 residues. V lost 4 bases and J lost 2; bases outside the gene matches: 14.

The J gene is TRBJ1-3, the V gene TRBV6-6, with D possibly matching TRBD1 (5 bases). This CDR3 is 15 amino acids long. V lost 2 bases, J lost 2 bases, and 10 bases lay in between. Germline-derived CDR1 and CDR2 are MNHNY and SVGAGI (reference sequence). The CDR3: CASSYTWGTGNTIYF. Written as DNA, the CDR3 is TGTGCCAGCAGTTACACCTGGGGGACTGGAAACACCATATATTTT.